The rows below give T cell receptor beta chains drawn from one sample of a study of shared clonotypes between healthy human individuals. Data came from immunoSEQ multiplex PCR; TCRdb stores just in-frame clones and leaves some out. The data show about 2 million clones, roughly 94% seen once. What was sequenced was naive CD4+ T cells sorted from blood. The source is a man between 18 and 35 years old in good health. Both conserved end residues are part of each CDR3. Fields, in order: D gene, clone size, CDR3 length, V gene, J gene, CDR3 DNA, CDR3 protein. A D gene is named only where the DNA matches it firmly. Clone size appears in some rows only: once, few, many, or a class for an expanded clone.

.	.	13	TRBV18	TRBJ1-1	TGTGCCAGCTCACCATTGGGTTACACTGAAGCTTTCTTT	CASSPLGYTEAFF
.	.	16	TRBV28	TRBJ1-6	TGTGCCAGCAGATCGCAGGGGAACCTTTATAATTCACCCCTCCACTTT	CASRSQGNLYNSPLHF
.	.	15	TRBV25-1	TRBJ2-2	TGTGCCAGCAGCCTTGACAGACCCTCTGGCGGGGAGCTGTTTTTT	CASSLDRPSGGELFF
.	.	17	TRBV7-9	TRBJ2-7	TGTGCCAGCAGCTTAGCGTTCGCGGGACGGGCACACTACGAGCAGTACTTC	CASSLAFAGRAHYEQYF
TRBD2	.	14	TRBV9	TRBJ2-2	TGTGCCAGCACCCCGGGAGCGGGAACCGGGGAGCTGTTTTTT	CASTPGAGTGELFF
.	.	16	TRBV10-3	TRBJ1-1	TGTGCCATCAGAAACCCTTTCTTCGGGGATAGCACTGAAGCTTTCTTT	CAIRNPFFGDSTEAFF
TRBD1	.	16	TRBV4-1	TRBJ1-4	TGCGCCAGCAGCCATTCCGACAGGGCAACTAATGAAAAACTGTTTTTT	CASSHSDRATNEKLFF
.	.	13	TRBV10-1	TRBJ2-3	TGCGCCAGCAGTGAGGGGGGGACAGATACGCAGTATTTT	CASSEGGTDTQYF
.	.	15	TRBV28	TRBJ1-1	TGTGCCAGCGGCTATCGTGTGGGGGGCAGGACTGAAGCTTTCTTT	CASGYRVGGRTEAFF
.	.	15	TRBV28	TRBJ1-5	TGTGCCAGCAGTTTGCCCCGCCGTGGGGTACGGCCCCAGCATTTT	CASSLPRRGVRPQHF
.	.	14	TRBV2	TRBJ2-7	TGTGCCAGCAGTGTACAGGGACGATCCTACGAGCAGTACTTC	CASSVQGRSYEQYF
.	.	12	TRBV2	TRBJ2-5	TGTGCCAGCCAGCGGGACCAAGAGACCCAGTACTTC	CASQRDQETQYF
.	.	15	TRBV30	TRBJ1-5	TGTGCCTGGAGTTTAGGGGGGAAGGGGAGTCAGCCCCAGCATTTT	CAWSLGGKGSQPQHF
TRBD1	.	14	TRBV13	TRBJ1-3	TGTGCCAGCAGCTTAGGAGGACAGGGATACACCATATATTTT	CASSLGGQGYTIYF
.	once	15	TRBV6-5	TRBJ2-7	TGTGCCAGCAGGTCCATCCCGACAGGATACTACGAGCAGTACTTC	CASRSIPTGYYEQYF
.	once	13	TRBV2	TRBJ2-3	TGTGCCAGCAGTCCACAGAGCACAGATACGCAGTATTTT	CASSPQSTDTQYF
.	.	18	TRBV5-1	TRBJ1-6	TGCGCCAGCAGCCCCCGAGGCAGGGCTGAGGGTGGAAATTCACCCCTCCACTTT	CASSPRGRAEGGNSPLHF
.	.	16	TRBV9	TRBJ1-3	TGTGCCAGCAGCGTAGAGGTGACAGCCTCTGGAAACACCATATATTTT	CASSVEVTASGNTIYF
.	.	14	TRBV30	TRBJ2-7	TGTGCCTGGAGTCGAAGCGGAGGGGGGCGGGAGCAGTACTTC	CAWSRSGGGREQYF
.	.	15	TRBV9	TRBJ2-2	TGTGCCAGCAGCGTACGGGCTACGGGGACCGGGGAGCTGTTTTTT	CASSVRATGTGELFF
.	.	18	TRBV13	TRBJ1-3	TGTGCCAGCAGCCTTAACGCCGGCGTGGGAGTCTCTGGAAACACCATATATTTT	CASSLNAGVGVSGNTIYF
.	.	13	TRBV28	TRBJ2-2	TGTGCCAGCATTTCCCGCAGCTCCGGGGAGCTGTTTTTT	CASISRSSGELFF